This is a list of T cell receptor beta chains from one sample in a study of blood T cell repertoires in COVID-19. Clones were read by immunoSEQ multiplex PCR, and TCRdb kept only the in-frame ones, dropping some. The table has about 500,000 clones, 70% to 90% seen once. Sequenced sample: peripheral blood. These receptors all come from a woman aged 45-65 years with COVID-19, enrolled during active disease. Both conserved end residues are part of each CDR3. Each record gives: J gene, D gene, V gene, CDR3 length, clone size, CDR3 DNA, CDR3 protein. A D gene is named only where the DNA matches it firmly. Clone size is given for some rows only: seen once, a few or many times, or a class if the clone is expanded.

J gene: TRBJ1-2; D gene: NA; V gene: TRBV28; CDR3 length: 12; clone size: NA; CDR3 DNA: TGTGCCAGCAGTTTCCGGACAGTCGGCTACACCTTC; CDR3 protein: CASSFRTVGYTF
J gene: TRBJ1-6; D gene: TRBD1; V gene: TRBV6-6; CDR3 length: 16; clone size: once; CDR3 DNA: TGTGCCAGCAGTCCCCAGGACAGGGGGAGTCGATCACCCCTCCACTTT; CDR3 protein: CASSPQDRGSRSPLHF
J gene: TRBJ1-6; D gene: NA; V gene: TRBV28; CDR3 length: 12; clone size: NA; CDR3 DNA: TGTGCCAGCAGTTTACTTAATTCACCCCTCCACTTT; CDR3 protein: CASSLLNSPLHF
J gene: TRBJ2-7; D gene: TRBD2; V gene: TRBV6-5; CDR3 length: 13; clone size: once; CDR3 DNA: TGTGCCAGCAATCCGGGACTAGGAGGCGAGCAGTACTTC; CDR3 protein: CASNPGLGGEQYF
J gene: TRBJ2-3; D gene: TRBD1; V gene: TRBV5-1; CDR3 length: 14; clone size: NA; CDR3 DNA: TGCGCCAGTTACCGGGACAGGGGAGCAGATACGCAGTATTTT; CDR3 protein: CASYRDRGADTQYF
J gene: TRBJ2-3; D gene: TRBD1; V gene: TRBV7-3; CDR3 length: 16; clone size: NA; CDR3 DNA: TGTGCCAGCAGCACAGCCGGGACAGGGGTATTAGATACGCAGTATTTT; CDR3 protein: CASSTAGTGVLDTQYF
J gene: TRBJ2-7; D gene: TRBD2; V gene: TRBV2; CDR3 length: 15; clone size: NA; CDR3 DNA: TGTGCCAGCAGTGAAGGGATAGCGGGTTCCTACGAGCAGTACTTC; CDR3 protein: CASSEGIAGSYEQYF
J gene: TRBJ1-2; D gene: NA; V gene: TRBV27; CDR3 length: 13; clone size: few; CDR3 DNA: TGTGCCAGCAGTTTATCCAGGGGCGATGGCTACACCTTC; CDR3 protein: CASSLSRGDGYTF
J gene: TRBJ2-1; D gene: NA; V gene: TRBV27; CDR3 length: 14; clone size: NA; CDR3 DNA: TGTGCCAGCAGTCTCCAGGGCCTTTACAATGAGCAGTTCTTC; CDR3 protein: CASSLQGLYNEQFF
J gene: TRBJ2-1; D gene: TRBD2; V gene: TRBV5-1; CDR3 length: 19; clone size: NA; CDR3 DNA: TGCGCCAGCAGCTTGGGAGGTAGCGGGGGGCTATTCTCCTACAATGAGCAGTTCTTC; CDR3 protein: CASSLGGSGGLFSYNEQFF
J gene: TRBJ2-7; D gene: NA; V gene: TRBV2; CDR3 length: 15; clone size: NA; CDR3 DNA: TGTGCCAGCAAGGTGGGGGCGGACATAGCCTACGAGCAGTACTTC; CDR3 protein: CASKVGADIAYEQYF
J gene: TRBJ1-2; D gene: TRBD1; V gene: TRBV5-6; CDR3 length: 13; clone size: NA; CDR3 DNA: TGTGCCAGCAGTCCGACAGGGTTAGATGGCTACACCTTC; CDR3 protein: CASSPTGLDGYTF
J gene: TRBJ1-6; D gene: NA; V gene: TRBV27; CDR3 length: 15; clone size: NA; CDR3 DNA: TGTGCCAGCAGAACAGCAGGTCCGGGAAATTCACCCCTCCACTTT; CDR3 protein: CASRTAGPGNSPLHF
J gene: TRBJ1-6; D gene: TRBD1; V gene: TRBV5-4; CDR3 length: 17; clone size: NA; CDR3 DNA: TGTGCCAGCAGCCAAAGGACAGGGAGCTCCTATAATTCACCCCTCCACTTT; CDR3 protein: CASSQRTGSSYNSPLHF
J gene: TRBJ2-2; D gene: TRBD1; V gene: TRBV2; CDR3 length: 15; clone size: NA; CDR3 DNA: TGTGCCAGCAGTCTATCGACAGGGTACGCCGGGGAGCTGTTTTTT; CDR3 protein: CASSLSTGYAGELFF
J gene: TRBJ2-1; D gene: NA; V gene: TRBV2; CDR3 length: 15; clone size: NA; CDR3 DNA: TGTGCCAGCAGTGTCCAGACAGTCTCCTACAATGAGCAGTTCTTC; CDR3 protein: CASSVQTVSYNEQFF
J gene: TRBJ2-2; D gene: NA; V gene: TRBV2; CDR3 length: 15; clone size: NA; CDR3 DNA: TGTGCCAGCAGTGAAAAGGGGGTTGTCACCGGGGAGCTGTTTTTT; CDR3 protein: CASSEKGVVTGELFF
J gene: TRBJ2-7; D gene: TRBD1; V gene: TRBV9; CDR3 length: 15; clone size: NA; CDR3 DNA: TGTGCCAGCAGCCAACAGGACAGGGACTCCTACGAGCAGTACTTC; CDR3 protein: CASSQQDRDSYEQYF
J gene: TRBJ1-4; D gene: NA; V gene: TRBV20-1; CDR3 length: 11; clone size: NA; CDR3 DNA: TGCAGCGGTCTTTCCAATGAAAAACTGTTTTTT; CDR3 protein: CSGLSNEKLFF
J gene: TRBJ1-1; D gene: TRBD1; V gene: TRBV5-1; CDR3 length: 14; clone size: NA; CDR3 DNA: TGCGCCAGCCGAGCGACAGGGTTGAACACTGAAGCTTTCTTT; CDR3 protein: CASRATGLNTEAFF
J gene: TRBJ1-2; D gene: NA; V gene: TRBV5-5; CDR3 length: 15; clone size: NA; CDR3 DNA: TGTGCCAGCAGCTGGGTGGCCGGGTCGGGGAGTGGCTACACCTTC; CDR3 protein: CASSWVAGSGSGYTF
J gene: TRBJ1-1; D gene: NA; V gene: TRBV27; CDR3 length: 14; clone size: NA; CDR3 DNA: TGTGCCAGCAGAGGACTTTACATTAACACTGAAGCTTTCTTT; CDR3 protein: CASRGLYINTEAFF
J gene: TRBJ2-2; D gene: NA; V gene: TRBV18; CDR3 length: 13; clone size: NA; CDR3 DNA: TGTGCCAGCTCACCACTAGGGGACGGGGAGCTGTTTTTT; CDR3 protein: CASSPLGDGELFF
J gene: TRBJ2-7; D gene: TRBD1; V gene: TRBV6-6; CDR3 length: 16; clone size: NA; CDR3 DNA: TGTGCCAGCAGTTACCTAACGGGACAGGCCCCGGGGGAGCAGTACTTC; CDR3 protein: CASSYLTGQAPGEQYF
J gene: TRBJ1-2; D gene: NA; V gene: TRBV6-1; CDR3 length: 13; clone size: NA; CDR3 DNA: TGTGCCAGCAGTGACGGGGGAGGGTATGGCTACACCTTC; CDR3 protein: CASSDGGGYGYTF
J gene: TRBJ2-7; D gene: NA; V gene: TRBV5-1; CDR3 length: 14; clone size: few; CDR3 DNA: TGCGCCAGCAGCTTGGCAGGCAGGGCCTACGAGCAGTACTTC; CDR3 protein: CASSLAGRAYEQYF
J gene: TRBJ2-2; D gene: TRBD2; V gene: TRBV5-8; CDR3 length: 15; clone size: NA; CDR3 DNA: TGTGCCAGCAGCTTCCACGGGGGGGACACCGGGGAGCTGTTTTTT; CDR3 protein: CASSFHGGDTGELFF
J gene: TRBJ2-1; D gene: NA; V gene: TRBV11-2; CDR3 length: 15; clone size: NA; CDR3 DNA: TGTGCCAGCAGCCATACCGGGACGGCGGAGGGTGAGCAGTTCTTC; CDR3 protein: CASSHTGTAEGEQFF
J gene: TRBJ1-6; D gene: NA; V gene: TRBV5-1; CDR3 length: 14; clone size: few; CDR3 DNA: TGCGCCAGCAGCTTGGGGGGCGGCAATTCACCCCTCCACTTT; CDR3 protein: CASSLGGGNSPLHF
J gene: TRBJ1-2; D gene: NA; V gene: TRBV5-1; CDR3 length: 14; clone size: NA; CDR3 DNA: TGCGCCAGCAGCTCTTCAGGGGCGGGCTATGGCTACACCTTC; CDR3 protein: CASSSSGAGYGYTF
J gene: TRBJ2-3; D gene: TRBD1; V gene: TRBV3-1/TRBV3-2; CDR3 length: 21; clone size: few; CDR3 DNA: TGTGCCAGCAGCCAAGTTCCTCCCAGGGGGCGAGCGGGTGTCCGTAGGGATACGCAGTATTTT; CDR3 protein: CASSQVPPRGRAGVRRDTQYF
J gene: TRBJ2-3; D gene: NA; V gene: TRBV19; CDR3 length: 12; clone size: NA; CDR3 DNA: TGTGCCAGTAGCCTCTACGAGGATACGCAGTATTTT; CDR3 protein: CASSLYEDTQYF
J gene: TRBJ2-7; D gene: TRBD1; V gene: TRBV30; CDR3 length: 15; clone size: NA; CDR3 DNA: TGTGCCTGGAGTGTAGGGGACAGGCCCCCCTACGAGCAGTACTTC; CDR3 protein: CAWSVGDRPPYEQYF
J gene: TRBJ1-4; D gene: NA; V gene: TRBV12-3/TRBV12-4; CDR3 length: 13; clone size: NA; CDR3 DNA: TGTGCCAGCAGTTTAGGCAGACAGGAAAAACTGTTTTTT; CDR3 protein: CASSLGRQEKLFF
J gene: TRBJ1-2; D gene: NA; V gene: TRBV9; CDR3 length: 14; clone size: NA; CDR3 DNA: TGTGCCAGCAGCGCCCTTACGCAGGGTGGCGGCTACACCTTC; CDR3 protein: CASSALTQGGGYTF
J gene: TRBJ1-6; D gene: TRBD1; V gene: TRBV2; CDR3 length: 15; clone size: NA; CDR3 DNA: TGTGCCAGCAGTGAAGGGACAGGGGATAATTCACCCCTCCACTTT; CDR3 protein: CASSEGTGDNSPLHF
J gene: TRBJ2-7; D gene: NA; V gene: TRBV11-2; CDR3 length: 14; clone size: NA; CDR3 DNA: TGTGCCAGCAGCCCGACAGGTTCAACCTACGAGCAGTACTTC; CDR3 protein: CASSPTGSTYEQYF
J gene: TRBJ1-3; D gene: NA; V gene: TRBV4-1; CDR3 length: 17; clone size: NA; CDR3 DNA: TGCGCCAGCAGCCAAGAAGACAGCCCTAACTCTGGAAACACCATATATTTT; CDR3 protein: CASSQEDSPNSGNTIYF
J gene: TRBJ1-1; D gene: NA; V gene: TRBV2; CDR3 length: 13; clone size: once; CDR3 DNA: TGTGCCAGCAATTGGGGGCGGGAGACTGAAGCTTTCTTT; CDR3 protein: CASNWGRETEAFF
J gene: TRBJ1-2; D gene: TRBD1; V gene: TRBV18; CDR3 length: 14; clone size: NA; CDR3 DNA: TGTGCCAGCTCACCATCCCGGGACAGGGATGGCTACACCTTC; CDR3 protein: CASSPSRDRDGYTF
J gene: TRBJ2-7; D gene: TRBD1; V gene: TRBV2; CDR3 length: 14; clone size: few; CDR3 DNA: TGTGCCAGCGCATTCGACAGGGCGTTCTACGAGCAGTACTTC; CDR3 protein: CASAFDRAFYEQYF
J gene: TRBJ1-3; D gene: NA; V gene: TRBV29-1; CDR3 length: 13; clone size: NA; CDR3 DNA: TGCAGCGTTGCAGGGGAATCGGTTGACACCATATATTTT; CDR3 protein: CSVAGESVDTIYF
J gene: TRBJ1-1; D gene: NA; V gene: TRBV5-6; CDR3 length: 14; clone size: once; CDR3 DNA: TGTGCCAGCAGCTTCAGGGCAGGAGCCACTGAAGCTTTCTTT; CDR3 protein: CASSFRAGATEAFF
J gene: TRBJ1-2; D gene: NA; V gene: TRBV5-4; CDR3 length: 15; clone size: NA; CDR3 DNA: TGTGCCAGCAGCTTGATCATCGGGACATTCTATGGCTACACCTTC; CDR3 protein: CASSLIIGTFYGYTF
J gene: TRBJ1-5; D gene: TRBD1; V gene: TRBV30; CDR3 length: 15; clone size: NA; CDR3 DNA: TGTGCCTGGAGTGGGGACAGGGGGCAAAATCAGCCCCAGCATTTT; CDR3 protein: CAWSGDRGQNQPQHF
J gene: TRBJ2-2; D gene: NA; V gene: TRBV3-1/TRBV3-2; CDR3 length: 15; clone size: NA; CDR3 DNA: TGTGCCAGCAGCCAGCGACACAGGGTTCCCGGGGAGCTGTTTTTT; CDR3 protein: CASSQRHRVPGELFF
J gene: TRBJ2-5; D gene: TRBD2; V gene: TRBV6-6; CDR3 length: 16; clone size: NA; CDR3 DNA: TGTGCCAGCAGTCCAGGACTAGCGGTGAAACAAGAGACCCAGTACTTC; CDR3 protein: CASSPGLAVKQETQYF
J gene: TRBJ1-1; D gene: NA; V gene: TRBV13; CDR3 length: 13; clone size: NA; CDR3 DNA: TGTGCCAGCAGCTTCCAGGATAACACTGAAGCTTTCTTT; CDR3 protein: CASSFQDNTEAFF
J gene: TRBJ1-5; D gene: NA; V gene: TRBV5-1; CDR3 length: 15; clone size: few; CDR3 DNA: TGCGCCAGCAGCCCGGCGGACAGTAGCAATCAGCCCCAGCATTTT; CDR3 protein: CASSPADSSNQPQHF
J gene: TRBJ1-2; D gene: NA; V gene: TRBV5-1; CDR3 length: 14; clone size: once; CDR3 DNA: TGCGCCAGCAGCCGGGTGGGGGAGGACTATGGCTACACCTTC; CDR3 protein: CASSRVGEDYGYTF
J gene: TRBJ1-5; D gene: NA; V gene: TRBV27; CDR3 length: 13; clone size: NA; CDR3 DNA: TGTGCCAGCAGTTTGCAGATCAATCAGCCCCAGCATTTT; CDR3 protein: CASSLQINQPQHF
J gene: TRBJ1-1; D gene: TRBD1; V gene: TRBV7-9; CDR3 length: 14; clone size: NA; CDR3 DNA: TGTGCCAGCAGCTTAGAGGGGGCGGCAACTGAAGCTTTCTTT; CDR3 protein: CASSLEGAATEAFF
J gene: TRBJ1-5; D gene: NA; V gene: TRBV2; CDR3 length: 15; clone size: few; CDR3 DNA: TGTGCCAGCAGTGAAGGAGGGTTCGGCAATCAGCCCCAGCATTTT; CDR3 protein: CASSEGGFGNQPQHF